These T cell receptor beta chains were read from a single sample in a study of blood T cells in healthy people across ages. A single record per CDR3 protein comes from TCRdb applying MiXCR to the 5' RACE reads. The sample holds 550,000 to 600,000 distinct CDR3 sequences; 40% to 55% are singletons and the top ten take around 25%. Sequencing was done on a sample of blood. Source of these receptors: a man at least 80 years old in good health. CDR3s include the opening cysteine and the closing phenylalanine or tryptophan. The D gene is left open where the match is weak. Part of the rows lack a size; the others show once, few, many or a class for expanded clones.

v_gene,j_gene,d_gene,abundance,CDR3nt,CDR3aa
TRBV6-5,TRBJ2-7,TRBD2,NA,TGTGCCAGCAGTTACGGGGCTAGCGGAACCTACGAGCAGTACTTC,CASSYGASGTYEQYF
TRBV14,TRBJ1-2,NA,NA,TGTGCCAGCAGCCAAGCTCGGGGGGGCTATGGCTACACCTTC,CASSQARGGYGYTF
TRBV25-1,TRBJ2-1,TRBD2,NA,TGTGCCAGCAGTGTACTAGCGGGAGTCCATGAGCAGTTCTTC,CASSVLAGVHEQFF
TRBV20-1,TRBJ2-1,TRBD2,few,TGCAGTCCAAAACTAGCGGGAGGGCCGGGTGAGCAGTTCTTC,CSPKLAGGPGEQFF
TRBV9,TRBJ2-5,TRBD2,many,TGTGCCAGCAGCGTAGCGGCTAGCGGGTACCAAGAGACCCAGTACTTC,CASSVAASGYQETQYF
TRBV2,TRBJ1-2,NA,NA,TGTGCCAGCAGTGAGGGGGGAAATAACTATGGCTACACCTTC,CASSEGGNNYGYTF
TRBV7-3,TRBJ2-3,TRBD2,NA,TGTGCCAGCAGCTTAACTAGCGGGAGGGGTGATACGCAGTATTTT,CASSLTSGRGDTQYF
TRBV5-1,TRBJ2-7,TRBD2,once,TGCGCCAGCAGCTTTCCCACTAGCGGGGGCCTCAGCTCCTACGAGCAGTACTTC,CASSFPTSGGLSSYEQYF
TRBV20-1,TRBJ1-2,NA,NA,TGCAGTGCTAGAGTCTTCTATGGCTACACCTTC,CSARVFYGYTF
TRBV5-1,TRBJ2-7,TRBD2,NA,TGCGCCAGCAGTAAAAGGGCGGGGGCCTACGAGCAGTACTTC,CASSKRAGAYEQYF
TRBV27,TRBJ1-4,NA,once,TGTGCCAGCAGTTTTTGGGCAGGGAGAGATGAAAAACTGTTTTTT,CASSFWAGRDEKLFF
TRBV5-1,TRBJ2-3,NA,NA,TGCGCCAGCAGCTCCGCCCCCCGGAGCACAGATACGCAGTATTTT,CASSSAPRSTDTQYF
TRBV19,TRBJ2-7,NA,NA,TGTGCCAGTAGGGGCACAAGCGGAGTTGGCGAGCAGTACTTC,CASRGTSGVGEQYF
TRBV14,TRBJ2-7,TRBD2,few,TGTGCCAGCAGCCCCCGGACTAGTAGCCACGAGCAGTACTTC,CASSPRTSSHEQYF
TRBV4-3,TRBJ2-7,NA,NA,TGCGCCAGCAGCCAAGATAGATACGACTACGAGCAGTACTTC,CASSQDRYDYEQYF
TRBV15,TRBJ2-1,NA,many,TGTGCCGGGAGCTCCGGTTACAATGAGCAGTTCTTC,CAGSSGYNEQFF
TRBV25-1,TRBJ1-2,NA,few,TGTGCCAGCAGTGAATTGGTCCCCAGGGGCGGCTATGGCTACACCTTC,CASSELVPRGGYGYTF
TRBV20-1,TRBJ1-6,NA,few,TGCAGTGCTACCGCTTGGGGGACAACGAGGGATTCACCCCTCCACTTT,CSATAWGTTRDSPLHF
TRBV18,TRBJ2-5,TRBD2,few,TGTGCCAGCTCATCCAGCGGGGCAGAGACCCAGTACTTC,CASSSSGAETQYF
TRBV25-1,TRBJ1-1,NA,NA,TGTGCCAGCAGTGATCCTACAGGGACTGAAGCTTTCTTT,CASSDPTGTEAFF
TRBV7-2,TRBJ1-2,NA,NA,TGTGCCAGCAGCCAGACCGACGTATTTCATGGCTACACCTTC,CASSQTDVFHGYTF
TRBV7-9,TRBJ2-5,NA,few,TGTGCCAGCAGCTGGGCCGGGACCCGCGAGACCCAGTACTTC,CASSWAGTRETQYF
TRBV20-1,TRBJ2-1,NA,few,TGCAGTGCTACATCAAACTCCTACAATGAGCAGTTCTTC,CSATSNSYNEQFF
TRBV20-1,TRBJ2-1,TRBD2,NA,TGCAGTGCTAGAGATTGGACTAGCGGATACAATGAGCGGTTCTTC,CSARDWTSGYNERFF
TRBV6-5,TRBJ2-3,NA,few,TGTGCCAGCAGTTACTCGACCCGGGGAGGCACAGATACGCAGTATTTT,CASSYSTRGGTDTQYF
TRBV6-6,TRBJ2-7,NA,NA,TGTGCCAGCAGGTGGGCCGGGACGCCAAACTACGAGCAGAACTTC,CASRWAGTPNYEQNF
TRBV5-1,TRBJ2-1,NA,few,TGCGCCAGCAGCCCTGGCGAGGGGATGTCGGCGAACAATGAGCAGTTCTTC,CASSPGEGMSANNEQFF
TRBV7-2,TRBJ2-5,NA,NA,TGTGCCAGCAGCTTAGACGGAAGGAGGGAGACCCAGTACTTC,CASSLDGRRETQYF
TRBV2,TRBJ2-1,TRBD2,NA,TGTGCCAGCAGTCCCGGGACTAGCAGGAGATCTCTCAATGAGCAGTTCTTC,CASSPGTSRRSLNEQFF
TRBV29-1,TRBJ1-1,TRBD1,NA,TGCAGTGCCGTACGTTTGGGACAGGGTGATACTGAAGCTTTCTTT,CSAVRLGQGDTEAFF
TRBV18,TRBJ1-6,NA,NA,TGTGCCAGCTCACCAGAACGGGATTCACCCCTCCACTTT,CASSPERDSPLHF
TRBV7-6,TRBJ2-7,NA,few,TGTGCCAGCAGCCTCGGGCTAGATAGGTACGAGCAGTACTTC,CASSLGLDRYEQYF
TRBV20-1,TRBJ1-5,NA,NA,TGCAGTGCTAGAAAACCCGGACAAAATAATCAGCCCCAGCATTTT,CSARKPGQNNQPQHF
TRBV27,TRBJ1-2,TRBD1,NA,TGTGCCAGCAGTTTAAGCGGAGTGCAGGGGGCCAACTATGGCTACACCTTC,CASSLSGVQGANYGYTF
TRBV20-1,TRBJ2-6,TRBD1,few,TGCAGTGCTCCAGGGGGATTTAACTCTGGGGCCAACGTCCTGACTTTC,CSAPGGFNSGANVLTF
TRBV7-2,TRBJ2-1,NA,NA,TGTGCCAGCAGCCCCACACCGACCGATGAGCAGTTCTTC,CASSPTPTDEQFF
TRBV29-1,TRBJ2-1,TRBD2,few,TGCAGCGCCCGGACTAGCGGGAGGGAGCAGTTCTTC,CSARTSGREQFF
TRBV27,TRBJ1-6,TRBD1,NA,TGTGCCAGCAGGCCCGGGACAGGGAGTTCACCCCTCCACTTT,CASRPGTGSSPLHF
TRBV28,TRBJ2-4,NA,few,TGTGCCAGCAGTTTTGACCCCAGGGGAAGAGGCATTCAGTACTTT,CASSFDPRGRGIQYF
TRBV20-1,TRBJ2-7,NA,NA,TGCAGTGCCATCCTAGCCTACGAGCAGTACTTC,CSAILAYEQYF
TRBV20-1,TRBJ1-5,NA,NA,TGCAGTGCTAGTGGGGCCGGGAATCAGCCCCAGCATTTT,CSASGAGNQPQHF
TRBV29-1,TRBJ1-1,NA,few,TGCAGCGTTGACGGGGACACTGAAGCTTTCTTT,CSVDGDTEAFF
TRBV29-1,TRBJ2-3,TRBD1,once,TGCAGCGTTGATCTGGGGGACAGGGGGCCAGATACGCGGTATTTT,CSVDLGDRGPDTRYF
TRBV10-3,TRBJ2-7,NA,NA,TGTGCCATCAGTGTTACGGGGGACTCCTACGAGCAGTACTTC,CAISVTGDSYEQYF
TRBV7-9,TRBJ2-7,NA,NA,TGTGCCAGCAACCCCGGAACTTGGAGAAACGAGCAGTACTTC,CASNPGTWRNEQYF
TRBV6-2/TRBV6-3,TRBJ2-5,NA,NA,TGTGCCAGCAGTTACTCTCCAGAGACCCAGTACTTC,CASSYSPETQYF
TRBV11-1,TRBJ2-5,NA,NA,TGTGCCAGCAGCTTACGGGGGGCAGGGGGCCAAGAGACCCAGTACTTC,CASSLRGAGGQETQYF
TRBV29-1,TRBJ2-7,NA,few,TGCAGCGTTGAAAAAGGCTACGAGCAGTACTTC,CSVEKGYEQYF
TRBV20-1,TRBJ2-1,NA,few,TGCAGTGTACTGACCCCACAAAACAGCAATGAGCAGTTCTTC,CSVLTPQNSNEQFF
TRBV18,TRBJ1-2,NA,NA,TGTGCCAGCACTAATAGGGTAACGGACTATGGCTACACCTTC,CASTNRVTDYGYTF
TRBV2,TRBJ2-7,NA,few,TGTGCCAGCAGTGGAGCAGGGGCCGAGCAGTACTTC,CASSGAGAEQYF
TRBV9,TRBJ1-6,NA,NA,TGTGCCAGCAGCGGGCGGGTAGATAATTCACCCCTCCACTTT,CASSGRVDNSPLHF
TRBV7-7,TRBJ2-5,NA,many,TGTGCCAGCAGCTTAGGAGCGGCCCAAGAGACCCAGTACTTC,CASSLGAAQETQYF
TRBV20-1,TRBJ2-6,NA,few,TGCAGTGCTAGTGATGGCTCTGGGGCCAACGTCCTGACTTTC,CSASDGSGANVLTF
TRBV18,TRBJ2-7,NA,few,TGTGCCAGCTCACTCGCTGGGGGTGCCTACGAGCAGTACTTC,CASSLAGGAYEQYF